A single sample gave rise to the 20 T cell receptor beta chains below, sequenced in a study of T cells in Graves' hyperthyroidism and ophthalmopathy. Amplification of TCR beta CDR3 regions was performed using RNA transcripts as template. Researchers ran a first-round RT-PCR on the TCR CDR3 using the HTBI primer set. Via MiXCR, TCRdb re-called the multiplex PCR reads, giving one row per CDR3 protein. Here the sample spans 540,000 or so distinct CDR3 sequences, around a sixth being singletons. Sequencing input: blood. These receptors all come from a woman aged 25 to 39 with Graves' hyperthyroidism.

This clonotype occurred many times. The chain is built from TRBV7-2 and TRBJ2-3, with TRBD2 identical over 8 bases. V lost 1 base to trimming and J lost 1 base; unmatched junction nucleotides: 4. Germline V gene lookup returns CDR1 SGHTA and CDR2 FQGNSA. The CDR3 length is 16 residues. CDR3 in DNA: TGTGCCAGCAGCTTAGGGGCGGGAGGTGGCACAGATACGCAGTATTTT. It yields the protein CASSLGAGGGTDTQYF.

This chain joins TRBV6-1 and TRBJ2-3, with TRBD2 matching 8 bases. Trimming removed 6 bases from V and 2 bases from J; junction bases left unmatched: 7. Germline-derived CDR1 and CDR2 are MNHNS and SASEGT. The CDR3 sequence is 15 residues long. The CDR3 DNA is TGTGCCAGCAGCGAGACTAGCGCCGACACAGATACGCAGTATTTT. As protein: CASSETSADTDTQYF.

This clonotype was seen a handful of times. In nucleotides, the CDR3 is TGCGCCAGCAGTGAGTCCGGGGTGGGGGCAACCTTCATGAACACTGAAGCTTTCTTT. It specifies CASSESGVGATFMNTEAFF. The genes are TRBV10-2 and TRBJ1-1; D possibly corresponds to TRBD1 (6 bases). CDR3 length: 19 residues. Trimming took 0 bases from V and 0 from J, leaving 20 bases between them. CDR1 is WSHSY and CDR2 is SAAADI in the germline V gene.

With regard to this clonotype: Just one base apart from a much larger clone, this may be a read error. The CDR3 carries no conserved terminal phenylalanine or tryptophan, so it likely arises from a read error. The V call is TRBV28, the J call TRBJ1-1, with TRBD1 as a possible D gene (5 bases). Looked up from germline, CDR1 is MDHEN and CDR2 is SYDVKM. The CDR3 is 17 residues long. V lost 5 bases, J lost 0 bases, and 19 bases lay in between. Here the CDR3 reads CASSPPGGSIMNTEAFL. CDR3 DNA sequence: TGTGCCAGCAGTCCACCGGGGGGGTCTATAATGAACACTGAAGCTTTCCTT.

This clonotype has at least ten counts. This rearrangement joins TRBV25-1 to TRBJ1-5; D gene unclear. The ends were cut back, 6 bases at V and 4 bases at J, with 10 bases in the middle. The CDR3 runs to 13 residues. Germline lookup yields CDR1 MGHDK and CDR2 SYGVNS. The CDR3 is CASRGGGNQPQHF. The CDR3 bases are TGTGCCAGCAGGGGTGGCGGAAATCAGCCCCAGCATTTT.

In nucleotides, the CDR3 is TGTGCCAGTAGTATTAATTCCGGCGGCAACTACAATGAGCAGTTCTTC. Residues: CASSINSGGNYNEQFF. This chain joins TRBV19 and TRBJ2-1, with D uncertain. Trimming shortened V by 3 bases and J by 3 bases, and 15 bases separated the two germline ends. Germline CDR1 LNHDA, CDR2 SQIVND (reference sequence). The CDR3 has 16 residues. Full variable domain (remainder filled in from reference TRBV19 and TRBJ2-1): DGGITQSPKYLFRKEGQNVTLSCEQNLNHDAMYWYRQDPGQGLRLIYYSQIVNDFQKGDIAEGYSVSREKKESFPLTVTSAQKNPTAFYLCASSINSGGNYNEQFFGPGTRLTVL.

V gene TRBV27 combines with J gene TRBJ2-7; TRBD1 might be the D (6 bases). Germline CDR1 is MNHEY and CDR2 is SMNVEV (reference sequence). Trimming shortened V by 2 bases and J by 8 bases, and 7 bases separated the two germline ends. The CDR3 has 11 residues. CDR3 protein: CASSLRGKQYF. The CDR3, as DNA: TGTGCCAGCAGTTTAAGGGGGAAGCAGTACTTC.

A single count supports this clonotype. This sequence may be a read error, since a much larger clone differs from it by one base. The chain is built from TRBV4-1 and TRBJ2-2; D could derive from TRBD1 or TRBD2 (5 bases each). This CDR3 contains 15 residues. Trimming stripped 2 bases from V and 5 bases from J, with 12 bases between. The V gene's germline CDR1 is MGHRA and CDR2 YSYEKL. CDR3: CASSQRDHQTGELFF. CDR3 nucleotide sequence: TGCGCCAGCAGCCAACGGGACCACCAAACCGGGGAGCTGTTTTTT.

This clonotype appeared a few times. The chain recombines TRBV7-9 with TRBJ1-3; D remains ambiguous. The CDR3 sequence is 13 residues long. Germline lookup yields CDR1 SEHNR and CDR2 FQNEAQ (reference sequence). Trimming pared 5 bases from V and 1 base from J, leaving 6 bases between. The CDR3 DNA follows: TGTGCCAGCAGCCCCGCATCTGGAAACACCATATATTTT. It specifies CASSPASGNTIYF.

This clonotype was observed at least ten times. CDR3 nucleotide sequence: TGTGCCAGCTCACCCCAGGACAGTAGCACAGATACGCAGTATTTT. Translated, it gives CASSPQDSSTDTQYF. The chain has TRBV18 and TRBJ2-3; a possible D gene is TRBD1 (6 bases). The ends were cut back, 3 bases at V and 0 bases at J, with 10 bases in the middle. The length of the CDR3 is 15 residues. Germline V lookup: CDR1 KGHSH, CDR2 LQKENI.

The V call is TRBV6-1, the J call TRBJ2-3; D may be TRBD2 (5 bases). CDR1 and CDR2 (germline): MNHNS, SASEGT. The CDR3 spans 14 residues. V was pared by 6 bases and J by 4 bases, with 14 bases between. CDR3 DNA: TGTGCCAGCAGACCCGGACTCGGGCCAGATACGCAGTATTTT. It codes for CASRPGLGPDTQYF.

About this clonotype itself: This may come from a read error, since a much larger clone is one base off. This rearrangement joins TRBV7-3 to TRBJ2-7; TRBD2 might be the D (6 bases). The length of the CDR3 is 13 residues. The ends were cut back, 6 bases at V and 6 bases at J, with 15 bases in the middle. Germline CDR1 reads SGHTA; CDR2 reads FQGTGA. This CDR3 is CASSAPGACEQYF. DNA of the CDR3: TGTGCCAGCAGTGCCCCGGGAGCCTGCGAGCAGTACTTC.

This chain joins TRBV9 and TRBJ2-7; 7 bases are a match to TRBD1. From germline, CDR1 is SGDLS and CDR2 YYNGEE. The length of the CDR3 is 15 residues. Trimming cost V 3 bases and J 3 bases; bases outside gene matches: 9. The DNA for the CDR3 is TGTGCCAGCAGCGCTGGGACAGACGGAGGCTACGAGCAGTACTTC. It codes for CASSAGTDGGYEQYF.

This clonotype has a handful of counts. V gene TRBV12-3 or TRBV12-4 combines with J gene TRBJ2-7, with 13 nucleotides matching TRBD2. Trimming took 5 bases from V and 6 from J; bases not matched to a gene: 7. This CDR3 is built from 15 residues. The CDR3 protein is CASSKGLAGASEQYF. CDR3 nucleotides: TGTGCCAGCAGTAAAGGACTAGCGGGAGCGAGCGAGCAGTACTTC.

The V gene is TRBV7-3, the J gene TRBJ2-2, with a tentative D call TRBD1 (6 bases). The CDR3 has 15 amino acids. The germline V gene has CDR1 SGHTA and CDR2 FQGTGA. Trimming removed 1 base from V and 4 bases from J, with 10 bases in between. As DNA, the CDR3 is TGTGCCAGCAGCTTAAATGGGGGCGGCACCGGGGAGCTGTTTTTT. Translation: CASSLNGGGTGELFF.

The chain uses TRBV9 and TRBJ2-1; 8 positions match TRBD2. The CDR3 has 15 residues. Germline V CDR1 and CDR2: SGDLS, YYNGEE. Trimming at V came to 4 bases and at J to 5 bases, leaving 8 bases not matched to a gene. Here the CDR3 reads CASSPFTAGDNEQFF. CDR3 DNA: TGTGCCAGCAGCCCCTTTACAGCGGGAGACAATGAGCAGTTCTTC. The whole variable domain, filled in from reference TRBV9 and TRBJ2-1, reads DSGVTQTPKHLITATGQRVTLRCSPRSGDLSVYWYQQSLDQGLQFLIQYYNGEERAKGNILERFSAQQFPDLHSELNLSSLELGDSALYFCASSPFTAGDNEQFFGPGTRLTVL.

This clonotype was observed at least ten times. The rearrangement joins TRBV28 to TRBJ2-7, with 8 bases fitting TRBD1. V shed 6 bases, J shed 3 bases, and the junction held 10 bases outside the gene matches. There are 15 residues in the CDR3. CDR1 is MDHEN, CDR2 SYDVKM, per germline. This chain's CDR3 is CASRLSGQGNYEQYF. The CDR3, as DNA: TGTGCCAGCAGGCTCTCAGGACAGGGAAACTACGAGCAGTACTTC.

The chain carries TRBV20-1 and TRBJ2-7; 12 bases match TRBD2. The CDR3 spans 19 residues. Germline CDR1 and CDR2: DFQATT and SNEGSKA (reference sequence). After removal of 6 bases from V and 0 bases from J, the junction contained 18 bases not matched to a gene. DNA of the CDR3: TGCAGTGCAAATTTAGCGACTAGCGGGAGAGGTTGGGGCTCCTACGAGCAGTACTTC. It yields the protein CSANLATSGRGWGSYEQYF.

The V and J genes are TRBV5-4 and TRBJ2-2; 9 nucleotides align to TRBD1. Germline values: CDR1 SGHNT, CDR2 YYREEE (reference sequence). This CDR3 region has 16 residues. The V and J ends lost 6 bases and 1 base, in that order; junction bases with no gene match: 7. The CDR3: CASTLPGQGNTGELFF. The CDR3, as DNA: TGTGCCAGCACCCTACCGGGACAGGGGAACACCGGGGAGCTGTTTTTT.

This rearrangement joins TRBV6-1 to TRBJ2-3, with 7 bases matching TRBD2. Germline V gene lookup returns CDR1 MNHNS and CDR2 SASEGT. J gave up 2 bases and V 7 bases, and 9 bases lay outside the gene matches. The CDR3 runs to 15 residues. The DNA for the CDR3 is TGTGCCAGCACCCCAAGCGGGATTAACACAGATACGCAGTATTTT. Amino acids: CASTPSGINTDTQYF.